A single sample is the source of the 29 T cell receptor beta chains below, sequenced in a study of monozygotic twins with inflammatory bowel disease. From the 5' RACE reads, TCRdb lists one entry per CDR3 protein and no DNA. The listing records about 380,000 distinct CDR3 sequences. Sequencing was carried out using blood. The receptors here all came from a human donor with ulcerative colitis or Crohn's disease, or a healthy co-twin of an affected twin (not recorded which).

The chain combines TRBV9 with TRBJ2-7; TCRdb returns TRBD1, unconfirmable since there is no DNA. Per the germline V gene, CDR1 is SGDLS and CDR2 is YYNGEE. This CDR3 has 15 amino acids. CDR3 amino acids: CASSLTGGTSYEQYF.

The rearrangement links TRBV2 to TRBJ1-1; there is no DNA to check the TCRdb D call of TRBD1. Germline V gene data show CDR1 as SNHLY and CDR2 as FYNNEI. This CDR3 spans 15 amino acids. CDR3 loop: CASRIRDRENTEAFF. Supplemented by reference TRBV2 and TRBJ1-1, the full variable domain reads EPEVTQTPSHQVTQMGQEVILRCVPISNHLYFYWYRQILGQKVEFLVSFYNNEISEKSEIFDDQFSVERPDGSNFTLKIRSTKLEDSAMYFCASRIRDRENTEAFFGQGTRLTVV.

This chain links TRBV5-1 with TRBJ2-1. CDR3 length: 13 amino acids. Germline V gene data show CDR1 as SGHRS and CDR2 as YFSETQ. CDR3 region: CASSSQDYNEQFF.

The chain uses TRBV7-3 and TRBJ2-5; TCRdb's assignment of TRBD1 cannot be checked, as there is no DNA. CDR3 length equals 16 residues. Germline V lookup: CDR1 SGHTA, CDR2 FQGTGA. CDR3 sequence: CASSSPGSVGQETQYF.

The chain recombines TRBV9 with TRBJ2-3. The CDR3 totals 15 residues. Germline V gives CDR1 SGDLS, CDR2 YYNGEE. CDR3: CASSERLYTTDTQYF.

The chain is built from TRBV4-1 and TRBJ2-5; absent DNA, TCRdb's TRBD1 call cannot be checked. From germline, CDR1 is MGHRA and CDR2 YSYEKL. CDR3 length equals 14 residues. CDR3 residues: CASSRTPLPATQYF.

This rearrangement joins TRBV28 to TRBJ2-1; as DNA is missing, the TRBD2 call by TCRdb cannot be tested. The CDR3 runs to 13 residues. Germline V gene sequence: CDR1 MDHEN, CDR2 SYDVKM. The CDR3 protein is CASSALEYEEQFF.

CDR3 amino acids: CASSFGTGGHDEQFF. V usage is TRBV5-4 and J usage is TRBJ2-1; without DNA, the TCRdb call of TRBD1 cannot be checked. This CDR3 is 15 amino acids long. CDR1 and CDR2 from the germline V gene are SGHNT and YYREEE (reference sequence).

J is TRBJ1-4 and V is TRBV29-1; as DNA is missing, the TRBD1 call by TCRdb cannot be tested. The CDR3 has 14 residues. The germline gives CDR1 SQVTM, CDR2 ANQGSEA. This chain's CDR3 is CSVKKGTGNEKLFF.

The CDR3 region is CATSRGASLEQYF. This chain connects TRBV15 to TRBJ2-7; the D gene TCRdb calls, TRBD1, cannot be checked with no DNA. CDR3 length equals 13 residues. Germline values: CDR1 LNHNV, CDR2 YYDKDF (reference sequence).

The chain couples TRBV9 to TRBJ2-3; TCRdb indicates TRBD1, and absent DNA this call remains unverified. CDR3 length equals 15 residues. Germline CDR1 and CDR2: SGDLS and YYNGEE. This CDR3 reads CASSVGGTGGDTQYF.

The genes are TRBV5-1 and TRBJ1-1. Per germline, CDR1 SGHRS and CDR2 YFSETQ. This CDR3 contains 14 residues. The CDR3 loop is CASTLGLPPAEAFF.

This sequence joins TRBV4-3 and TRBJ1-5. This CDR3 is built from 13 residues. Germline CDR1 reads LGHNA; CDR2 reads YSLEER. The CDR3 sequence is CASSQDRVGPQHF.

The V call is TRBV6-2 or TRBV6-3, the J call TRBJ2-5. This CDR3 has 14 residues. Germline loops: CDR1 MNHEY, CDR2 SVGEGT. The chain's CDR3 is CASSYGGARGTQYF.

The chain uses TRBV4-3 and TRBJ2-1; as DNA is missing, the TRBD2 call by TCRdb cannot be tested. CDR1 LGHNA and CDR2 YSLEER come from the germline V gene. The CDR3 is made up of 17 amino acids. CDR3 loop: CASSQRGSGGGYNEQFF.

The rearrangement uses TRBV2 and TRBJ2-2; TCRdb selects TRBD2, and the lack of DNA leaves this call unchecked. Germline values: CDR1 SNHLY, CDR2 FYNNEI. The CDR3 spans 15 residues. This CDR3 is CASSEGVAEFGELFF.

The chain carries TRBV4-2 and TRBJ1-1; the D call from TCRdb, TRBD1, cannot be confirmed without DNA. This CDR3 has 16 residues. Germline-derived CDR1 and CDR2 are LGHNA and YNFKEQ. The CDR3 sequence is CASSPVSGRMNTEAFF.

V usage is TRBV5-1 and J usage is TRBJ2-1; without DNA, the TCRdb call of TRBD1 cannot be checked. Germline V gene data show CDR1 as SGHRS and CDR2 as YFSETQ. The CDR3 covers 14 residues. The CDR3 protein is CASSSRTDYNEQFF.

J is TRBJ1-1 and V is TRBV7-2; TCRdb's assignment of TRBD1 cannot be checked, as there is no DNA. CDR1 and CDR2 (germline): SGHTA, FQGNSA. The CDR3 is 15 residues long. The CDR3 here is CASSLVGGLGTEAFF. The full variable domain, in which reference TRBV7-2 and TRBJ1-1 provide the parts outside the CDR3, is GAGVSQSPSNKVTEKGKDVELRCDPISGHTALYWYRQSLGQGLEFLIYFQGNSAPDKSGLPSDRFSAERTGGSVSTLTIQRTQQEDSAVYLCASSLVGGLGTEAFFGQGTRLTVV.

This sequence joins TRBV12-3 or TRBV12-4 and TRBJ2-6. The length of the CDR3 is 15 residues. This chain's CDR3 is CASSPLGSGANVLTF.

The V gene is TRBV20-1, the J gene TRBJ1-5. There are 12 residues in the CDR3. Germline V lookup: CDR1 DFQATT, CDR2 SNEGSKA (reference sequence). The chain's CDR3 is CSASTGSQPQHF.

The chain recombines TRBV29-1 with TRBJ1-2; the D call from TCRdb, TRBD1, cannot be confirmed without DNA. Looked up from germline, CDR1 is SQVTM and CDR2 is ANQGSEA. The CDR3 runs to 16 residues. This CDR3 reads CSVEASGQGRDYGYTF.

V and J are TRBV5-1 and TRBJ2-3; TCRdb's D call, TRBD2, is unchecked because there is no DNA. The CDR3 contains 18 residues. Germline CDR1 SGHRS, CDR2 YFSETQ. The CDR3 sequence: CASSLAGLAGASTDTQYF.

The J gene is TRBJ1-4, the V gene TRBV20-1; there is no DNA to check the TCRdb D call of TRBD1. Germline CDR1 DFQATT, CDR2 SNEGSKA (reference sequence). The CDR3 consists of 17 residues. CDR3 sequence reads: CSARKRQGVLRNEKLFF.

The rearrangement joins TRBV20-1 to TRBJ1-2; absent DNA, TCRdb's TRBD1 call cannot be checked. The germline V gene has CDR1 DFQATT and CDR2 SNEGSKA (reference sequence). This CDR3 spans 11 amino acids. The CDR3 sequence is CSRPANYGYTF.

CDR3 residues: CASSPDGPYNSPLHF. The chain links TRBV5-1 to TRBJ1-6. Germline-derived CDR1 and CDR2 are SGHRS and YFSETQ. The CDR3 runs 15 residues.

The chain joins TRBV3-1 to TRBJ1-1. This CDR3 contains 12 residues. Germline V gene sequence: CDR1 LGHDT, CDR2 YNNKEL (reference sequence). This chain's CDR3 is CASSPTSAEAFF.

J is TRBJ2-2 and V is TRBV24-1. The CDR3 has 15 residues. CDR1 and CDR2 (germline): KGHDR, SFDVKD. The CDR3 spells CATSDFRSNTGELFF.

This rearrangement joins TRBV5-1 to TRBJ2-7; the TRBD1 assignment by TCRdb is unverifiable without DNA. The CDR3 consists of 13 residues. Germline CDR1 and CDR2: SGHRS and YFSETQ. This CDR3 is CASTGQSSYEQYF.